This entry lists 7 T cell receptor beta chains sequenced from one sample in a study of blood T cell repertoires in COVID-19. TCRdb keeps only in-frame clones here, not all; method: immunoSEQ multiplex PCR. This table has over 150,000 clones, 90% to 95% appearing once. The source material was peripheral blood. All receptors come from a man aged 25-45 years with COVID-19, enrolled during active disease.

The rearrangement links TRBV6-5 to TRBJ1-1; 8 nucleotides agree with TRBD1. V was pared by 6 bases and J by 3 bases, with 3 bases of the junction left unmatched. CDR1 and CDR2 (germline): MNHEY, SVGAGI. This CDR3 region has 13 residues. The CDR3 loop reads CASRVQGDTEAFF. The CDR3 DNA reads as TGTGCCAGCAGAGTACAGGGGGACACTGAAGCTTTCTTT.

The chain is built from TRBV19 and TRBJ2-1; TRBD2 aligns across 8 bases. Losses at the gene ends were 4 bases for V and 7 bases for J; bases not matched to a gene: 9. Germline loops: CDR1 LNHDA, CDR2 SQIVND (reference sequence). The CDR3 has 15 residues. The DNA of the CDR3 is TGTGCCAGTAGTACTAGCGGGCAGAGCAGGAATGAGCAGTTCTTC. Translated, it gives CASSTSGQSRNEQFF.

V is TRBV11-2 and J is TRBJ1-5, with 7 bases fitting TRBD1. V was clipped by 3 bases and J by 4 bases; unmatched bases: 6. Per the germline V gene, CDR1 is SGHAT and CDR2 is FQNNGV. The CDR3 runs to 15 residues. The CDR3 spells CASSFTQQGNQPQHF. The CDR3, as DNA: TGTGCCAGCAGCTTTACTCAACAGGGGAATCAGCCCCAGCATTTT.

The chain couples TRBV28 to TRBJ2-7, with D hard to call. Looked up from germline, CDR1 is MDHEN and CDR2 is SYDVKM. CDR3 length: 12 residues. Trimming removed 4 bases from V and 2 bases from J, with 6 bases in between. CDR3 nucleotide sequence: TGTGCCAGCAGTTCCTCTACCTACGAGCAGTACTTC. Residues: CASSSSTYEQYF.

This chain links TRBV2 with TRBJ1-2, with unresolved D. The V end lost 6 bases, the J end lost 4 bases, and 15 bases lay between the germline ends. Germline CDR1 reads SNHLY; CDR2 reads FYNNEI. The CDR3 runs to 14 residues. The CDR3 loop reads CASRVTAALYGYTF. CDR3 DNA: TGTGCCAGCAGGGTTACAGCGGCCCTCTATGGCTACACCTTC.

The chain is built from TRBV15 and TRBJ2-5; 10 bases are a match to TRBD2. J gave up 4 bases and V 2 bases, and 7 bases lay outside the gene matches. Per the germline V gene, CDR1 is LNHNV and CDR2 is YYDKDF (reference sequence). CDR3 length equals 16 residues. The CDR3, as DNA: TGTGCCACCAGCAGATCGGAGCGGGGGGGCCGAGAGACCCAGTACTTC. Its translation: CATSRSERGGRETQYF.

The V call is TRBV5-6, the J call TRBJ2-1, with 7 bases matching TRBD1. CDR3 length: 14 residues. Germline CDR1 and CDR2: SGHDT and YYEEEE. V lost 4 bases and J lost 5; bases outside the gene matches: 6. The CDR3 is CASSRQGAHNEQFF. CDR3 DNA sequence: TGTGCCAGCAGCCGACAGGGAGCCCACAATGAGCAGTTCTTC.